The 2 T cell receptor beta chains below come from one sample, sequenced in a study of cytomegalovirus exposure and HLA in healthy donors. Primers for the PCR totalled 60 Vbeta and 13 Jbeta. Clones were sequenced by immunoSEQ multiplex PCR, and TCRdb holds only the in-frame ones, with some missing. The table includes 50,000 to 75,000 clones, 75% to 85% detected once. The sample taken for sequencing was PBMCs. The receptors originated from a woman between 40 and 50 years old in good health and CMV-seronegative.

V and J are TRBV27 and TRBJ1-2, with D unresolved. Trimming removed 5 bases from V and 4 bases from J, with 14 bases in between. Germline V gives CDR1 MNHEY, CDR2 SMNVEV (reference sequence). This CDR3 spans 14 amino acids. The CDR3 nucleotides read TGTGCCAGCAGTCCCACCAGTGGCCTCTATGGCTACACCTTC. Residues: CASSPTSGLYGYTF.

The V gene is TRBV7-6, the J gene TRBJ2-5; a weak D match, TRBD2 (6 bases). Germline values: CDR1 SGHVS, CDR2 FNYEAQ. The CDR3 is made up of 16 amino acids. Deletions cut 5 bases from V and 5 bases from J, with 21 bases between. This CDR3 is CASSKLAQLARETQYF. Here the CDR3 DNA reads TGTGCCAGCAGCAAGCTAGCGCAATTAGCGAGGGAGACCCAGTACTTC.